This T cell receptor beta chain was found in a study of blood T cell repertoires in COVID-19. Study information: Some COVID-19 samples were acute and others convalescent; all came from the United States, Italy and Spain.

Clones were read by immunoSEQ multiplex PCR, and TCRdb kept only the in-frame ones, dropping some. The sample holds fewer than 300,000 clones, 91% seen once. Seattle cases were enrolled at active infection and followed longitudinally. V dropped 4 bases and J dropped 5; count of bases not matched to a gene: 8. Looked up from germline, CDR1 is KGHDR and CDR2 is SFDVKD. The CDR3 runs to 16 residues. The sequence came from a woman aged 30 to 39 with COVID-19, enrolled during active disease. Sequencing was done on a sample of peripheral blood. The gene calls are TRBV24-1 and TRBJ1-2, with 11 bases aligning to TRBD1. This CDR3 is CATSDAPGQGVYGYTF. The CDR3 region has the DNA TGTGCCACCAGTGACGCGCCGGGACAGGGGGTGTATGGCTACACCTTC.